This T cell receptor (beta chain) is drawn from a study of OX40 agonist ivuxolimab in advanced cancers. Study context: Ivuxolimab doses were 0.01, 0.1, 0.3, 1.5, 3 or 10 mg/kg every 2 weeks. General study results and limits: There were, on average, more expanded clones in CD8+ T cells than in CD4+. Researchers did not establish what antigens the expanded peripheral T cells target.

There are 11 residues in the CDR3. Germline V gene sequence: CDR1 SEHNR, CDR2 FQNEAQ (reference sequence). Details on this clone: Its antigen is unidentified.

Sequencing used immunoSEQ multiplex PCR; TCRdb keeps in-frame clones, though not all of them. Among 68,000 or so clones, 86% were seen once, and the ten largest hold around 1.9%. This rearrangement joins TRBV7-9 to TRBJ2-5; D may match TRBD1 or TRBD2 (6 bases each). The receptor was derived from an adult with an advanced solid tumor such as melanoma, head and neck, liver or kidney cancer. This sample comprised CD4+ or CD8+ T cells sorted from blood, obtained in a trial of the OX40 agonist ivuxolimab. The DNA of the CDR3 is TGTGTATTAGGGGGAGGAGAGACCCAGTACTTC. Its protein product is CVLGGGETQYF.